The next 28 T cell receptor beta chains were all read from a single sample in a study of blood T cell repertoires in COVID-19. Assay: immunoSEQ multiplex PCR; the TCRdb copy retains only in-frame clones and omits some. The repertoire includes 190,000 or so clones, roughly nine tenths of them detected once, and 0.78% sits in the top ten. The sequenced sample consisted of peripheral blood. These receptors were collected from a woman aged 70-85 years with acute or convalescent COVID-19.

V gene TRBV4-2 combines with J gene TRBJ2-2; D uncertain. Germline CDR1 reads LGHNA; CDR2 reads YNFKEQ. V lost 0 bases and J lost 1, with 3 bases in between. The CDR3 extends over 14 amino acids. Here the CDR3 reads CASSQDRNTGELFF. CDR3 bases: TGTGCCAGCAGCCAAGATAGGAACACCGGGGAGCTGTTTTTT.

The chain combines TRBV18 with TRBJ1-2; D gene ambiguous. The CDR3 extends over 13 amino acids. Germline CDR1 is KGHSH and CDR2 is LQKENI. The V end lost 1 base, the J end lost 5 bases, and 8 bases lay between the germline ends. The CDR3 here is CASSPLRSYGYTF. For the CDR3, the DNA is TGTGCCAGCTCACCACTCCGGTCTTATGGCTACACCTTC.

The chain carries TRBV10-3 and TRBJ2-7; 13 bases map to TRBD2. The CDR3 spans 17 residues. The J segment lost 1 base and the V segment lost 0 bases, leaving 3 bases of the junction unmatched. Germline V gene sequence: CDR1 ENHRY, CDR2 SYGVKD. This chain's CDR3 is CAISESLAGGISYEQYF. In DNA, the CDR3 is TGTGCCATCAGTGAGTCACTAGCGGGGGGGATATCCTACGAGCAGTACTTC.

V is TRBV7-2 and J is TRBJ2-1; D ambiguous. The CDR3 is made up of 16 amino acids. Germline CDR1 and CDR2: SGHTA and FQGNSA. Trimming took 5 bases from V and 5 from J, leaving 19 bases between them. CDR3 nucleotide sequence: TGTGCCAGCAGCCGGCGGCGGCCCATAGGCCACAATGAGCAGTTCTTC. Translated, it gives CASSRRRPIGHNEQFF.

The rearrangement joins TRBV10-1 to TRBJ1-2; D ambiguous. The CDR3 length is 13 residues. V shed 6 bases and J shed 7 bases, with 15 bases lying between them. Germline V gives CDR1 WNHNN, CDR2 SYGVQD (reference sequence). CDR3 DNA sequence: TGCGCCAGCAGCAGACATCCCGTTGTTGGCTACACCTTC. Protein: CASSRHPVVGYTF.

The chain joins TRBV11-2 to TRBJ2-7; 7 nucleotides match TRBD2. The V segment lost 1 base and the J segment 6 bases; nucleotides outside the gene matches: 9. The CDR3 is 15 residues long. Germline-derived CDR1 and CDR2 are SGHAT and FQNNGV. CDR3 sequence (DNA): TGTGCCAGCAGCTTAGCCCGGGAGGTTCCCCTCGAGCAGTACTTC. Translation: CASSLAREVPLEQYF.

The sample holds one count of this clone. V and J are TRBV3-1 (or the pseudogene TRBV3-2) and TRBJ1-2; TRBD1 matches 9 bases. Germline CDR1 LGHDT, CDR2 YNNKEL (reference sequence). There are 15 residues in the CDR3. V lost 0 bases to trimming and J lost 6 bases; unmatched junction nucleotides: 5. The CDR3 loop reads CASSQDLGTGNGYTF. The CDR3 region has the DNA TGTGCCAGCAGCCAAGATTTAGGGACAGGGAATGGCTACACCTTC.

The V and J genes are TRBV5-5 and TRBJ2-6; 8 positions match TRBD1. Germline-derived CDR1 and CDR2 are SGHKS and YYEKEE (reference sequence). The V gene end was trimmed by 3 bases and the J gene end by 4 bases; junction bases not matched to a gene: 12. The CDR3 consists of 18 residues. CDR3 sequence (DNA): TGTGCCAGCAGCTCGCCTTGGCAGGGGGCAGCAGGGGCCAACGTCCTGACTTTC. Its translation is CASSSPWQGAAGANVLTF.

This chain connects TRBV6-5 to TRBJ2-2; TRBD1 is a possible D gene (5 bases). The V gene lost 0 bases and the J gene lost 4 bases, with 12 bases spanning the gap. The CDR3 sequence is 16 residues long. Per the germline V gene, CDR1 is MNHEY and CDR2 is SVGAGI. This CDR3 reads CASSYSRGRGTGELFF. CDR3 nucleotide sequence: TGTGCCAGCAGTTACTCAAGGGGTAGAGGCACCGGGGAGCTGTTTTTT.

This clone was observed a single time. The gene calls are TRBV29-1 and TRBJ2-3; D might be TRBD2 (5 bases). The CDR3 covers 13 residues. The V and J ends lost 3 bases and 4 bases respectively, with 11 bases between them. CDR1 is SQVTM and CDR2 is ANQGSEA in the germline V gene. The CDR3 reads CSVETTGADTQYF. In DNA, the CDR3 is TGCAGCGTTGAGACCACCGGGGCAGATACGCAGTATTTT.

The sample holds a few counts of this clone. The genes are TRBV5-1 and TRBJ2-6, with no clear D. V shed 6 bases and J shed 4 bases, with 11 bases lying between them. The germline V gene encodes CDR1 SGHRS and CDR2 YFSETQ. This CDR3 is 14 amino acids long. The CDR3 spells CASKISPGANVLTF. The DNA of the CDR3 is TGCGCCAGCAAAATCTCCCCCGGGGCCAACGTCCTGACTTTC.

This sequence joins TRBV7-8 and TRBJ2-4; 7 bases fit TRBD1. This CDR3 is built from 14 residues. Germline V CDR1 and CDR2: SGHVS, FQNEAQ. The trim removed 0 bases at V and 7 bases at J, leaving 3 bases unmatched. CDR3 region: CASSLAGRGNIQYF. The DNA for the CDR3 is TGTGCCAGCAGCTTAGCGGGCAGGGGGAACATTCAGTACTTC.

The rearrangement links TRBV5-6 to TRBJ1-2; TRBD1 might be the D (6 bases). Trimming cost V 2 bases and J 5 bases, with 10 bases left between them. This CDR3 comprises 13 residues. Germline CDR1 and CDR2: SGHDT and YYEEEE. The CDR3 DNA follows: TGTGCCAGCAGCTTAGGGACACCATATGGCTACACCTTC. It translates to CASSLGTPYGYTF.

About this clone itself: At the DNA level, this CDR3 is encoded by other sequences in the same sample as well. The gene calls are TRBV5-1 and TRBJ2-7; D gene uncertain. The germline V and J ends were trimmed by 1 base and 1 base, with 6 bases remaining between them. CDR1 and CDR2 from the germline V gene are SGHRS and YFSETQ. This CDR3 spans 13 amino acids. CDR3 in DNA: TGCGCCAGCAGCTTGACAGAATCCTACGAGCAGTACTTC. This translates into CASSLTESYEQYF.

This CDR3 reads CASSVDMATGGAQYF. CDR3 DNA: TGTGCCAGCAGCGTAGATATGGCCACTGGGGGGGCCCAGTACTTC. The J gene is TRBJ2-5, the V gene TRBV9; 7 nucleotides match TRBD2. This CDR3 has 15 amino acids. Per the germline V gene, CDR1 is SGDLS and CDR2 is YYNGEE. V dropped 0 bases and J dropped 9; count of bases not matched to a gene: 11.

The J gene is TRBJ2-1, the V gene TRBV14, with 14 bases aligning to TRBD2. The J segment lost 9 bases and the V segment lost 4 bases, leaving 5 bases of the junction unmatched. There are 15 residues in the CDR3. Germline V gives CDR1 SGHDN, CDR2 FVKESK. The CDR3 DNA reads TGTGCCAGCAGCCCGACTAGCGGGAGGGTCGGTGAGCAGTTCTTC. Translating gives CASSPTSGRVGEQFF.

In regard to this clone: Other nucleotide sequences from this sample produce the same CDR3. The chain carries TRBV5-4 and TRBJ1-2, with D maybe TRBD1 (5 bases). Germline assignment: CDR1 SGHNT and CDR2 YYREEE (reference sequence). V was pared by 2 bases and J by 1 base, with 6 bases between. This CDR3 is 13 amino acids long. The CDR3 sequence: CASSFDSNYGYTF. The CDR3 coding sequence is TGTGCCAGCAGCTTCGACAGTAACTATGGCTACACCTTC.

The chain is built from TRBV21-1 and TRBJ2-7; the table's TRBD2 call for D was not verified on the DNA. TRBV21-1 has pseudogene status. The CDR3 has 13 residues. The CDR3 reads CASPSGEAYEQYF. In DNA, the CDR3 is TGTGCCAGCCCGTCGGGGGAGGCCTACGAGCAGTACTTC.

For this clone: Different DNA sequences within this sample yield the same CDR3. The rearrangement links TRBV5-1 to TRBJ2-7; D is unresolved. The germline V gene has CDR1 SGHRS and CDR2 YFSETQ. The germline V and J ends were trimmed by 1 base and 1 base, with 6 bases remaining between them. The CDR3 loop spans 13 amino acids. The CDR3 nucleotides are TGCGCCAGCAGCTTGACGGAGTCCTACGAGCAGTACTTC. Translating it yields CASSLTESYEQYF.

The rearrangement joins TRBV7-2 to TRBJ1-1; D unclear. The germline gives CDR1 SGHTA, CDR2 FQGNSA. V was cut by 0 bases and J by 2 bases, with 7 bases left in between. This CDR3 has 14 amino acids. The CDR3 loop reads CASSLANSNTEAFF. The CDR3 DNA reads TGTGCCAGCAGCTTAGCTAACAGCAACACTGAAGCTTTCTTT.

The gene calls are TRBV19 and TRBJ2-3, with 9 positions matching TRBD2. The CDR3 is made up of 15 amino acids. The germline V gene encodes CDR1 LNHDA and CDR2 SQIVND (reference sequence). With 5 bases clipped from V and 7 bases from J, the junction kept 10 bases outside the gene matches. The CDR3 loop is CASSLPRLAENTQYF. The CDR3 bases are TGTGCCAGTAGTCTTCCTCGACTAGCGGAGAATACGCAGTATTTT.

J is TRBJ2-7 and V is TRBV10-3; D is possibly TRBD1 (7 bases). The CDR3 runs 14 residues. Between the trimmed V and J ends, which lost 10 bases and 4 bases, there was a span of 20 bases. Germline V lookup: CDR1 ENHRY, CDR2 SYGVKD. CDR3 in amino acids: CATKGAGQKYEQYF. The CDR3 bases are TGTGCCACAAAGGGCGCGGGACAGAAATACGAGCAGTACTTC.

For the CDR3, the DNA is TGTGCCATCAGTGTAGATGGTAACTATGGCTACACCTTC. It is translated as CAISVDGNYGYTF. The chain couples TRBV10-3 to TRBJ1-2; D gene ambiguous. Looked up from germline, CDR1 is ENHRY and CDR2 is SYGVKD. The CDR3 is 13 residues long. Between the trimmed V and J ends, which lost 4 bases and 1 base, there was a span of 7 bases.

The chain carries TRBV5-4 and TRBJ1-1, with 11 bases that match TRBD1. The CDR3 extends over 16 amino acids. Trimming cost V 3 bases and J 1 base; bases outside gene matches: 5. CDR1 SGHNT and CDR2 YYREEE come from the germline V gene (reference sequence). DNA of the CDR3: TGTGCCAGCAGCTCCCGGACAGGGGGCACGAACACTGAAGCTTTCTTT. Translated: CASSSRTGGTNTEAFF.

The chain combines TRBV27 with TRBJ1-1; a weak D match, TRBD1 (6 bases). Per germline, CDR1 MNHEY and CDR2 SMNVEV (reference sequence). The CDR3 sequence is 15 residues long. V gave up 2 bases and J gave up 4 bases, with 14 bases separating them. The CDR3 coding sequence is TGTGCCAGCAGTTTAACTGGGGGGGCAATCACTGAAGCTTTCTTT. Amino acid sequence: CASSLTGGAITEAFF.

The chain combines TRBV6-5 with TRBJ2-2; 12 bases are shared with TRBD1. V dropped 5 bases and J dropped 6; count of bases not matched to a gene: 4. The germline V gene has CDR1 MNHEY and CDR2 SVGAGI. This CDR3 contains 15 residues. The CDR3: CASSNRDRGPGELFF. CDR3 in DNA: TGTGCCAGCAGTAACCGGGACAGGGGGCCCGGGGAGCTGTTTTTT.

The gene calls are TRBV5-8 and TRBJ2-7, with D possibly TRBD1 on 6 matching bases. CDR1 SGHTS and CDR2 YDEGEE come from the germline V gene. CDR3 length: 16 amino acids. The V and J ends lost 0 bases and 1 base respectively, with 14 bases between them. The CDR3 nucleotides are TGTGCCAGCAGCTTGGAGTGGGGGCTCTTTTCCTACGAGCAGTACTTC. Translated: CASSLEWGLFSYEQYF. Complete variable domain (other parts from reference TRBV5-8 and TRBJ2-7): EAGVTQSPTHLIKTRGQQATLRCSPISGHTSVYWYQQALGLGLQFLLWYDEGEERNRGNFPPRFSGRQFPNYSSELNVNALELEDSALYLCASSLEWGLFSYEQYFGPGTRLTVT.

The V and J genes are TRBV18 and TRBJ2-7, with TRBD1 identical over 7 bases. The V gene's germline CDR1 is KGHSH and CDR2 LQKENI. The CDR3 extends over 15 amino acids. After removal of 1 base from V and 2 bases from J, the junction contained 5 bases not matched to a gene. In DNA form, the CDR3 reads TGTGCCAGCTCACCACGAAGGGGGCAGACCTACGAGCAGTACTTC. Its translation is CASSPRRGQTYEQYF.